One and the same sample provided the 15 T cell receptor beta chains below, sequenced in a study of T cell responses to AZD1222 COVID-19 vaccine. Sequencing used immunoSEQ multiplex PCR; TCRdb keeps in-frame clones, though not all of them. Of approximately 140,000 clones in the sample, 92% were seen once. Here the sequenced sample was peripheral blood, taken 28 days after the second AZD1222 dose. Receptors originate from an adult who received the AZD1222 COVID-19 vaccine.

This chain uses TRBV6-5 with TRBJ1-2; D is possibly TRBD1 (5 bases). Germline-derived CDR1 and CDR2 are MNHEY and SVGAGI. The CDR3 is 15 residues long. The V and J ends lost 3 bases and 7 bases respectively, with 18 bases between them. This CDR3 reads CASSYSQGSLSGYTF. The CDR3 coding sequence is TGTGCCAGCAGTTATTCCCAGGGTTCTCTTTCTGGCTACACCTTC.

The chain uses TRBV27 and TRBJ1-2; TRBD1 might be the D (6 bases). Per germline, CDR1 MNHEY and CDR2 SMNVEV (reference sequence). The CDR3 runs to 12 residues. V lost 8 bases and J lost 4, with 11 bases in between. CDR3 protein: CASGGGIYGYTF. The CDR3 DNA sequence: TGTGCCAGCGGAGGGGGGATCTATGGCTACACCTTC.

The chain recombines TRBV19 with TRBJ2-7; D gene uncertain. CDR3 length equals 15 residues. Trimming cost V 6 bases and J 1 base, with 16 bases left between them. Germline CDR1 is LNHDA and CDR2 is SQIVND (reference sequence). Here the CDR3 reads CASSYGLDPSYEQYF. Here the CDR3 DNA reads TGTGCCAGTAGCTACGGATTGGACCCATCCTACGAGCAGTACTTC.

The chain uses TRBV28 and TRBJ1-2, with D hard to call. This CDR3 region has 15 residues. V dropped 4 bases and J dropped 2 bases, with 14 bases sitting between them. Per the germline V gene, CDR1 is MDHEN and CDR2 is SYDVKM. In DNA form, the CDR3 reads TGTGCCAGCAGTTATAGCGTGCGAGGGAACTATGGCTACACCTTC. Protein product: CASSYSVRGNYGYTF.

CDR3: CASSGTGALEQYF. CDR3 coding DNA: TGTGCCAGCAGCGGGACAGGAGCTCTTGAGCAGTACTTC. The genes are TRBV11-3 and TRBJ2-7, with 8 positions matching TRBD1. CDR1 is SGHNT, CDR2 YENEEA, per germline. The ends lost 5 bases at V and 7 bases at J; junction bases unmatched: 7. The CDR3 runs 13 residues.

The chain employs TRBV5-1 and TRBJ1-1; 8 bases are a match to TRBD1. Germline-derived CDR1 and CDR2 are SGHRS and YFSETQ. The junction had 5 bases not matched to a gene; V was cut back by 4 bases and J by 6 bases. This CDR3 is built from 13 residues. CDR3 DNA sequence: TGCGCCAGCAGCGTGGACAGGGTCGCTGAAGCTTTCTTT. Translating it yields CASSVDRVAEAFF.

J is TRBJ2-7 and V is TRBV19, with D maybe TRBD1 (6 bases). Per the germline V gene, CDR1 is LNHDA and CDR2 is SQIVND (reference sequence). V lost 4 bases and J 5 bases, leaving 12 bases between the germline ends. This CDR3 contains 13 residues. CDR3: CASSNRAGDEQYF. The CDR3 DNA reads TGTGCCAGTAGTAACCGGGCAGGGGACGAGCAGTACTTC.

The chain is built from TRBV5-4 and TRBJ1-4; 9 bases are a match to TRBD1. Germline V gene sequence: CDR1 SGHNT, CDR2 YYREEE (reference sequence). There are 14 residues in the CDR3. V was clipped by 3 bases and J by 5 bases; unmatched bases: 2. DNA for the CDR3: TGTGCCAGCAGCTCACAGGGGGCGAATGAAAAACTGTTTTTT. It specifies CASSSQGANEKLFF.

This clone was detected once. This sequence joins TRBV6-5 and TRBJ1-2, with 8 bases matching TRBD1. The trim removed 6 bases at V and 0 bases at J, leaving 3 bases unmatched. Germline CDR1 is MNHEY and CDR2 is SVGAGI. The CDR3 is 14 residues long. The CDR3 here is CASRTGAPNYGYTF. The CDR3, as DNA: TGTGCCAGCAGGACAGGGGCCCCTAACTATGGCTACACCTTC.

The chain joins TRBV29-1 to TRBJ2-2; TRBD2 might be the D (6 bases). V lost 6 bases, J lost 0 bases, and 14 bases lay in between. The CDR3 is 15 residues long. Germline V gives CDR1 SQVTM, CDR2 ANQGSEA. This CDR3 is CSVALGGANTGELFF. The CDR3 nucleotides are TGCAGCGTGGCCCTCGGGGGTGCGAACACCGGGGAGCTGTTTTTT.

The CDR3 here is CATSAHRGTSGANVLTF. The CDR3 nucleotides read TGTGCCACCAGCGCTCACAGGGGAACTTCTGGGGCCAACGTCCTGACTTTC. The rearrangement links TRBV15 to TRBJ2-6, with 7 bases matching TRBD1. The V gene's germline CDR1 is LNHNV and CDR2 YYDKDF (reference sequence). CDR3 length: 17 amino acids. The J segment lost 1 base and the V segment lost 5 bases, leaving 8 bases of the junction unmatched.

The CDR3 DNA reads TGTGCCAGCTCACCAGTCCTAGCGGGAGTTTGGGAGCAGTTCTTC. This sequence encodes CASSPVLAGVWEQFF. The chain uses TRBV18 and TRBJ2-1, with 10 bases lining up with TRBD2. Germline lookup yields CDR1 KGHSH and CDR2 LQKENI. CDR3 length: 15 residues. Germline trimming cut 2 bases from V and 10 bases from J; bases unmatched to any gene: 8.

The CDR3 spells CASSSLGAGELFF. The CDR3 nucleotides are TGTGCCAGCTCCTCCCTGGGAGCCGGGGAGCTGTTTTTT. The chain joins TRBV6-5 to TRBJ2-2, with D possibly being TRBD2 (5 bases). The V gene lost 8 bases and the J gene lost 6 bases, with 13 bases spanning the gap. The CDR3 length is 13 residues. Germline V lookup: CDR1 MNHEY, CDR2 SVGAGI.

V gene TRBV3-1 (or the pseudogene TRBV3-2) combines with J gene TRBJ2-7; 8 nucleotides agree with TRBD2. Germline loops: CDR1 LGHDT, CDR2 YNNKEL (reference sequence). Losses at the gene ends were 0 bases for V and 6 bases for J; bases not matched to a gene: 7. CDR3 size: 15 residues. The CDR3 nucleotides read TGTGCCAGCAGCCAAGACGTAGGGACTAGTGGCGAGCAGTACTTC. Translation: CASSQDVGTSGEQYF.

The rearrangement joins TRBV11-2 to TRBJ1-5; D gene uncertain. CDR3 length: 15 amino acids. Germline-derived CDR1 and CDR2 are SGHAT and FQNNGV. Trimming left V 6 bases short and J 0 bases short, with 12 bases between. Written as DNA, the CDR3 is TGTGCCAGCAGTCAGGCGGCCCATAGCAATCAGCCCCAGCATTTT. Translation: CASSQAAHSNQPQHF. Supplemented by reference TRBV11-2 and TRBJ1-5, the full variable domain reads EAGVAQSPRYKIIEKRQSVAFWCNPISGHATLYWYQQILGQGPKLLIQFQNNGVVDDSQLPKDRFSAERLKGVDSTLKIQPAKLEDSAVYLCASSQAAHSNQPQHFGDGTRLSIL.